This TCR beta chain was observed in a study of blood T cells in healthy people across ages. PCR was performed a second time for about 7 to 11 cycles using a sample-barcoded 5' primer and a J-beta primer mix. TCRdb fed the 5' RACE reads into MiXCR, producing one record per CDR3 protein. This sample carries around 1.1 million distinct CDR3 sequences, 35% to 40% of them seen once, and the ten largest clones take 10% to 15%. V was trimmed by 4 bases and J by 3 bases, leaving 13 bases between them. The length of the CDR3 is 14 residues. Germline-derived CDR1 and CDR2 are SNHLY and FYNNEI. Overall study findings and caveats: Long-lived donors carried more naive CD4+ cells and greater diversity than aged donors.

A few counts support this clonotype. Its antigen is unknown. The chain links TRBV2 to TRBJ2-7; D may be TRBD1 (5 bases). The sequence came from a man between 18 and 35 years old in good health. The sample consisted of blood. The CDR3 loop is CASSGLQGYYEQYF. The CDR3 coding sequence is TGTGCCAGCAGTGGTTTGCAGGGTTACTACGAGCAGTACTTC.